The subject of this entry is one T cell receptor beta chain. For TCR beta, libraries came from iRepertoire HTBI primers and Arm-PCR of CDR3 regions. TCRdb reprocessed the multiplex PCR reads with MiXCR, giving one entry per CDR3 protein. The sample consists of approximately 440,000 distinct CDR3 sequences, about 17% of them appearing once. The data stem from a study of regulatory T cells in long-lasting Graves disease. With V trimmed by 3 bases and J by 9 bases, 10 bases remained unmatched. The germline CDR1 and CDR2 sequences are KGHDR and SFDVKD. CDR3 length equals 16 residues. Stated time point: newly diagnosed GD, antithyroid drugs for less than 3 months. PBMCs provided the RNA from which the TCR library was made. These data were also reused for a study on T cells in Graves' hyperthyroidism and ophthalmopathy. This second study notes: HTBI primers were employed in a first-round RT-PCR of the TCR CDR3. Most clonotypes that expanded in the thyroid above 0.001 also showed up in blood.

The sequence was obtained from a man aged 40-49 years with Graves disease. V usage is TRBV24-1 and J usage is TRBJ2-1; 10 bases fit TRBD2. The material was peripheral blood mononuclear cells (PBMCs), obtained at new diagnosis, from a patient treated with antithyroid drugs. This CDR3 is CATSDTNTGLAVEQFF. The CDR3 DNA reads TGTGCCACCAGTGATACAAACACCGGACTAGCGGTTGAGCAGTTCTTC.